This T cell receptor (beta chain) was identified during a study of blood T cell repertoires in COVID-19. Across the study: The study drew acute and convalescent COVID-19 samples from the United States, Italy and Spain.

The CDR3 consists of 12 residues. The ends were cut back, 8 bases at V and 5 bases at J, with 10 bases in the middle. Those enrolled in Seattle joined during active infection and were followed longitudinally afterward. Measured with immunoSEQ multiplex PCR; TCRdb has only the in-frame clones, and not every one. The repertoire has some 190,000 clones, approximately 85% of them found once; the top ten carry approximately 7%. Sequenced sample: peripheral blood. V and J are TRBV12-3 or TRBV12-4 and TRBJ1-5; tentative D call: TRBD1 (6 bases). The receptor's source is an elderly man with COVID-19, enrolled during active disease. As DNA, the CDR3 is TGTGCCAGCCGTTCAGGGGATCAGCCCCAGCATTTT. This translates into CASRSGDQPQHF.